Presented here are 14 T cell receptor beta chains from one specimen sequenced in a study of T cell repertoires in cytomegalovirus infection. These receptors' targets are unknown. Each CDR3 protein is one row after TCRdb ran MiXCR on the reads. The table has 650,000 to 850,000 distinct CDR3 sequences, just under 30% seen once. This specimen consisted of cultured CD8+ T cells from PBMCs, obtained from culture after CMV antigen stimulation. These receptors all stem from a human donor in good health (CMV status not recorded). Some clones in this sample may be carry-over from other donors' samples.

This clonotype came up a few times. This rearrangement joins TRBV27 to TRBJ2-2; TRBD1 might be the D (5 bases). This CDR3 spans 17 amino acids. Germline CDR1 MNHEY, CDR2 SMNVEV (reference sequence). Trimming stripped 3 bases from V and 3 bases from J, with 17 bases between. CDR3 region: CASSLDKLQPYTGELFF. The CDR3 DNA reads as TGTGCCAGCAGTTTGGACAAACTTCAGCCTTACACCGGGGAGCTGTTTTTT.

This clonotype was recorded at least ten times. The V call is TRBV6-6, the J call TRBJ2-5; D may be TRBD1 (5 bases). CDR3 length: 14 amino acids. V dropped 7 bases and J dropped 1 base, with 13 bases sitting between them. Germline CDR1 MNHNY, CDR2 SVGAGI (reference sequence). CDR3 sequence (DNA): TGTGCCAGCAATAAAAGGGGCCTCCAAGAGACCCAGTACTTC. Protein sequence: CASNKRGLQETQYF.

J is TRBJ2-5 and V is TRBV29-1; D not resolved. Germline V lookup: CDR1 SQVTM, CDR2 ANQGSEA. The CDR3 totals 13 residues. Trimming removed 3 bases at V and 1 base at J, with 9 bases between. CDR3 bases: TGCAGCGTTGAGTACGGCCCCCAAGAGACCCAGTACTTC. Amino acid sequence: CSVEYGPQETQYF. The whole variable domain, filled in from reference TRBV29-1 and TRBJ2-5, reads SAVISQKPSRDICQRGTSLTIQCQVDSQVTMMFWYRQQPGQSLTLIATANQGSEATYESGFVIDKFPISRPNLTFSTLTVSNMSPEDSSIYLCSVEYGPQETQYFGPGTRLLVL.

This clonotype showed up just a few times. The V gene is TRBV11-2, the J gene TRBJ1-2, with 8 bases matching TRBD1. The V gene end was trimmed by 3 bases and the J gene end by 6 bases; junction bases not matched to a gene: 12. The CDR3 runs to 16 residues. Per germline, CDR1 SGHAT and CDR2 FQNNGV. The CDR3 protein is CASSFPDRDGVDGYTF. The CDR3 region has the DNA TGTGCCAGCAGCTTCCCGGACAGGGATGGAGTTGATGGCTACACCTTC.

The gene calls are TRBV6-5 and TRBJ2-2; 7 positions match TRBD1. Trimming removed 5 bases from V and 7 bases from J; junction bases left unmatched: 7. Germline CDR1 reads MNHEY; CDR2 reads SVGAGI. This CDR3 is built from 14 residues. CDR3: CASSADRPGGELFF. CDR3 sequence (DNA): TGTGCCAGCAGTGCGGACAGGCCCGGCGGGGAGCTGTTTTTT.

This clonotype was found once. This rearrangement joins TRBV19 to TRBJ1-5, with D possibly TRBD1 on 5 matching bases. The CDR3 has 14 residues. V dropped 10 bases and J dropped 6 bases, with 19 bases sitting between them. Germline CDR1 LNHDA, CDR2 SQIVND (reference sequence). The CDR3 coding sequence is TGTGCCACCAAAGGGGACGGGGCGTTTCAGCCCCAGCATTTT. Protein product: CATKGDGAFQPQHF.

This chain links TRBV7-9 with TRBJ1-1; D might be TRBD1 (6 bases). The CDR3 extends over 13 amino acids. The germline V gene has CDR1 SEHNR and CDR2 FQNEAQ (reference sequence). Trimming removed 5 bases from V and 6 bases from J, with 13 bases in between. The CDR3 reads CASSQRGYPEAFF. The CDR3 nucleotides read TGTGCCAGCAGCCAAAGGGGGTACCCTGAAGCTTTCTTT.

There are a few counts of this clonotype. The J gene is TRBJ1-2, the V gene TRBV7-8; no firm D call. V lost 5 bases and J 4 bases, leaving 14 bases between the germline ends. Germline values: CDR1 SGHVS, CDR2 FQNEAQ. There are 14 residues in the CDR3. The CDR3 DNA reads TGTGCCAGCAGCCCCGAGTGGGCGGGCTATGGCTACACCTTC. Translating it yields CASSPEWAGYGYTF.

The V and J genes are TRBV7-9 and TRBJ1-3; tentatively, D is TRBD1 (6 bases). The V gene's germline CDR1 is SEHNR and CDR2 FQNEAQ (reference sequence). Trimming took off 5 bases at V and 3 bases at J, with 14 bases between the two ends. CDR3 length equals 15 residues. As DNA, the CDR3 is TGTGCCAGCAGCCCGCCCGACAGGTTTGGAAACACCATATATTTT. Residues: CASSPPDRFGNTIYF.

There are a few counts of this clonotype. The chain has TRBV5-4 and TRBJ2-1; 11 positions agree with TRBD1. The CDR3 runs to 15 residues. Per the germline V gene, CDR1 is SGHNT and CDR2 is YYREEE (reference sequence). Trimming removed 4 bases from V and 6 bases from J; junction bases left unmatched: 6. Written as DNA, the CDR3 is TGTGCCAGCAGCGCCGGACAGGGGGCTGGCAATGAGCAGTTCTTC. The encoded protein is CASSAGQGAGNEQFF.

The chain employs TRBV7-2 and TRBJ2-4; 12 bases are a match to TRBD2. The CDR3 is 21 amino acids. Trimming cost V 0 bases and J 2 bases; bases outside gene matches: 14. From germline, CDR1 is SGHTA and CDR2 FQGNSA. Here the CDR3 reads CASSLAGGPSGGAGSKNIQYF. In DNA form, the CDR3 reads TGTGCCAGCAGCTTAGCGGGGGGGCCTAGCGGGGGGGCCGGGTCCAAAAACATTCAGTACTTC.

This clonotype has ten or more counts. In DNA, the CDR3 is TGTGCCAGCAAGGTTGGACAGGGCTATACAGGTGAAGCTTTCTTT. Amino acids: CASKVGQGYTGEAFF. The chain is built from TRBV7-6 and TRBJ1-1, with TRBD1 matching over 8 bases. Per the germline V gene, CDR1 is SGHVS and CDR2 is FNYEAQ. Trimming took 7 bases from V and 7 from J; bases not matched to a gene: 14. This CDR3 comprises 15 residues.

The rearrangement links TRBV6-6 to TRBJ2-7, with D possibly TRBD2 on 6 matching bases. V was pared by 7 bases and J by 5 bases, with 21 bases between. CDR1 is MNHNY and CDR2 is SVGAGI in the germline V gene (reference sequence). CDR3 length: 15 residues. CDR3 DNA: TGTGCCAGCACCTACGGGAGCCAGTCTCTCGACGAGCAGTACTTC. Protein sequence: CASTYGSQSLDEQYF.

This clonotype was seen repeatedly, ten times or more. The chain uses TRBV7-8 and TRBJ2-2; no clear D. Germline CDR1 SGHVS, CDR2 FQNEAQ. Trimming took off 1 base at V and 5 bases at J, with 8 bases between the two ends. This CDR3 has 14 amino acids. CDR3 nucleotides: TGTGCCAGCAGCTTAGATATAGTTACCGGGGAGCTGTTTTTT. This gives the protein CASSLDIVTGELFF.